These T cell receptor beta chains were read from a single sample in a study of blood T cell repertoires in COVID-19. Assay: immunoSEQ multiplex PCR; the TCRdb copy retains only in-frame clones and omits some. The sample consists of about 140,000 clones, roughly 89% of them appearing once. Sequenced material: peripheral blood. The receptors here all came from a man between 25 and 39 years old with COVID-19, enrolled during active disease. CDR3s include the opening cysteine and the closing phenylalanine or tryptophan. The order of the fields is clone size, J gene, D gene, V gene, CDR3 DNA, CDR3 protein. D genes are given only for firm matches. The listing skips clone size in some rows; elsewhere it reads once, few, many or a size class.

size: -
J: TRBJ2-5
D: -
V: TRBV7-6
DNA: TGTGCCAGCAGCTTCCAACAGGGGACCCAGTACTTC
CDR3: CASSFQQGTQYF

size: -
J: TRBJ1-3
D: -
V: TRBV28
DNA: TGTGCCAGCAGTTTACCCCCCGCGGGACGCGGATCTGGAAACACCATATATTTT
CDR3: CASSLPPAGRGSGNTIYF

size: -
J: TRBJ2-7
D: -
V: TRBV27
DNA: TGTGCCAGCAGTTTATGGCAGGGGTATTACGAGCAGTACTTC
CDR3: CASSLWQGYYEQYF

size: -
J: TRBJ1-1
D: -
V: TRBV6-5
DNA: TGTGCCAGCAGTACCCCCGGGTCCGAAGCTTTCTTT
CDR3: CASSTPGSEAFF

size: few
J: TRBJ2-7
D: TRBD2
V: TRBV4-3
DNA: TGCGCCAGCAGCCAATCCTGGCTAGCGGGAGGACCCTACGAGCAGTACTTC
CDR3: CASSQSWLAGGPYEQYF

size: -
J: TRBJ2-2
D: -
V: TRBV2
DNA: TGTGCCAGCTCCTCGAACACCGGGGAGCTGTTTTTT
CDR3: CASSSNTGELFF

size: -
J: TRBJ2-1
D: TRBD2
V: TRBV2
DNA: TGTGCCAGCAGTGAGGAGACTAGCGGGAGTGGGTTTGAGCAGTTCTTC
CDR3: CASSEETSGSGFEQFF

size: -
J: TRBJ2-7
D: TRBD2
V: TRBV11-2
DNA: TGTGCCAGCAGCTTACCGGGAGGCGGGGCGTCCGAGCAGTACTTC
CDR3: CASSLPGGGASEQYF

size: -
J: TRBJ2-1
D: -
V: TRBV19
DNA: TGTGCCAGCGGAGCTTACCCCCAGCAGTTCTTC
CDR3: CASGAYPQQFF

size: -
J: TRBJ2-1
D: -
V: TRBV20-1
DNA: TGCAGTGCTATAAGGAGTCCCGAGCAGTTCTTC
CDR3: CSAIRSPEQFF

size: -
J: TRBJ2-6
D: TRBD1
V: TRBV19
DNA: TGTGCCAGTGGCAGGGGGCAAGGGGCCAACGTCCTGACTTTC
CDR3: CASGRGQGANVLTF

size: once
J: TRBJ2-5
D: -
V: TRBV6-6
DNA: TGTGCCAGCAGTTACTCGAGGTCAGGGGTGAGAGAGACCCAGTACTTC
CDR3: CASSYSRSGVRETQYF

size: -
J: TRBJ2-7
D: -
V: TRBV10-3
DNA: TGTGCCATCAGCGGAAGGGAGGTCGGCGAGCAGTACTTC
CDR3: CAISGREVGEQYF

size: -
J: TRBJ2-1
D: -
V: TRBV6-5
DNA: TGTGCCAGCAGTCCCGACAGATCCCCCTACAATGAGCAGTTCTTC
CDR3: CASSPDRSPYNEQFF

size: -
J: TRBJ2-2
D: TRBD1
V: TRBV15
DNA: TGTGCCACCAGCAGAGATGGTGCAGGGGGCTTAACCGGGGAGCTGTTTTTT
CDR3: CATSRDGAGGLTGELFF

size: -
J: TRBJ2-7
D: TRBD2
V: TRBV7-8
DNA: TGTGCCAGCAGCAGAGATAGCGGGAGGGCCGATAAGTACTTC
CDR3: CASSRDSGRADKYF

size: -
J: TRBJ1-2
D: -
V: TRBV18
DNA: TGTGCCAGCTCACCACTGGGAGTAAACTATGGCTACACCTTC
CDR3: CASSPLGVNYGYTF

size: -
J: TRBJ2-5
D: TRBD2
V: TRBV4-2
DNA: TGTGCCAGCAGCCCTGAGGGGCGGGAGACGGAGACCCAGTACTTC
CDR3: CASSPEGRETETQYF

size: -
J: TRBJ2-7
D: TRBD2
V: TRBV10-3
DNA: TGTGCCATCAGTGACCAGGGCGTAGCGGGAGGGCTTAACTACGAGCAGTACTTC
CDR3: CAISDQGVAGGLNYEQYF

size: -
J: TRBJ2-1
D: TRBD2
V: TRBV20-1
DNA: TGCAGTGCTAGTCGGAAGTGGACTAGCGGGAGTAATGAGCAGTTCTTC
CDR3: CSASRKWTSGSNEQFF

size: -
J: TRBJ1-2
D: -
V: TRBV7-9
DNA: TGTGCCAGCAGCTTAGCCAATTCAGGGCATGGCTACACCTTC
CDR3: CASSLANSGHGYTF

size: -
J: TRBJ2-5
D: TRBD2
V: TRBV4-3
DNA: TGCGCCAGCAGCCAGGGACTACCACCACAAGAGACCCAGTACTTC
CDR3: CASSQGLPPQETQYF

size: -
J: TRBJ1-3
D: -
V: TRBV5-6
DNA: TGTGCCAGCAGCTTGACGACACTGTACAGTGGAAACACCATATATTTT
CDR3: CASSLTTLYSGNTIYF

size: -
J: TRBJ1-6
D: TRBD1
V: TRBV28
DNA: TGTGCCAGCATGACAGGGGGACCCCTCCACTTT
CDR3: CASMTGGPLHF

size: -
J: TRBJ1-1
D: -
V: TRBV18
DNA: TGTGCCAGCTCACCGACGGCAGGGCGTGTGGGCACTGAAGCTTTCTTT
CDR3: CASSPTAGRVGTEAFF

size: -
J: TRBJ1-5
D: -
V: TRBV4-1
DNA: TGCGCCAGCAGCCTTACGACAGCTAGCAATCAGCCCCAGCATTTT
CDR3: CASSLTTASNQPQHF

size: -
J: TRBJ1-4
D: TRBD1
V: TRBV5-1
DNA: TGCGCCAGCAGCCACCTGGGAACAGGGGTCAATGAAAAACTGTTTTTT
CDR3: CASSHLGTGVNEKLFF